This T cell receptor beta chain was sequenced during a study of blood T cell repertoires in COVID-19. Generated by immunoSEQ multiplex PCR, the TCRdb table keeps only in-frame clones and is missing some. Among about 190,000 clones listed, less than 85% were seen once. This clone was seen more than once but under ten times. The TCR comes from a man aged 45-65 years who had recovered from COVID-19. The sequencing sample was made of peripheral blood.

The CDR3 region has the DNA TGTGCCAGCTCACCGGGCGGTCGGGGGGGGACCTACGAGCAGTACTTC. This translates into CASSPGGRGGTYEQYF. The chain employs TRBV18 and TRBJ2-7, with 8 bases that match TRBD2. V lost 3 bases to trimming and J lost 2 bases; unmatched junction nucleotides: 9. The CDR3 is 16 residues long. CDR1 is KGHSH and CDR2 is LQKENI in the germline V gene.